One and the same sample provided the 10 T cell receptor beta chains below, sequenced in a study of blood T cells in healthy people across ages. PCR was performed a second time for about 7 to 12 cycles using a sample-barcoded 5' primer and a J-beta primer mix. TCRdb passed the 5' RACE reads through MiXCR, listing each CDR3 protein once. The profile covers hundreds of thousands of distinct CDR3 sequences, with approximately 49% appearing a single time and 30% to 35% taken by the ten largest. Sequencing was carried out using blood. The receptor source for this set is a woman aged 60 to 75 in good health.

This chain links TRBV3-1 with TRBJ2-5; D is unresolved. The CDR3 consists of 12 residues. V lost 4 bases to trimming and J lost 5 bases, with 8 bases between them. In germline, CDR1 is LGHDT, CDR2 YNNKEL (reference sequence). Written as DNA, the CDR3 is TGTGCCAGCAGCCCCCACCCGGAGACCCAGTACTTC. It yields the protein CASSPHPETQYF.

Concerning this clonotype itself: One end of the junction does not line up with germline, which may come from a read error. The chain links TRBV4-2 to TRBJ2-1; possibly TRBD1 for D (6 bases). CDR1 and CDR2 (germline): LGHNA, YNFKEQ. This CDR3 is built from 17 residues. The DNA for the CDR3 is TGTGCCAGCATCCAAGAACCCCAGGGGAGTGCCTACAATGAGCAGTTCTTC. Its protein product is CASIQEPQGSAYNEQFF.

The CDR3, as DNA: TGTGCCAGCAGCTTAGTAAATGGGCAGGGGCCCAACTATGGCTACACCTTC. Translated, it gives CASSLVNGQGPNYGYTF. This sequence joins TRBV7-9 and TRBJ1-2; tentative D call: TRBD1 (6 bases). This CDR3 contains 17 residues. Germline V gives CDR1 SEHNR, CDR2 FQNEAQ (reference sequence). V lost 1 base, J lost 2 bases, and 17 bases lay in between. The variable domain in full, completed from reference TRBV7-9 and TRBJ1-2, reads DTGVSQNPRHKITKRGQNVTFRCDPISEHNRLYWYRQTLGQGPEFLTYFQNEAQLEKSRLLSDRFSAERPKGSFSTLEIQRTEQGDSAMYLCASSLVNGQGPNYGYTFGSGTRLTVV.

This clonotype was seen at least ten times. The chain carries TRBV7-6 and TRBJ2-2; no definite D call. CDR3 length: 15 residues. V was pared by 5 bases and J by 4 bases, with 14 bases between. Germline assignment: CDR1 SGHVS and CDR2 FNYEAQ. The DNA for the CDR3 is TGTGCCAGCAGCCCCCGACACGGCGGCACCGGGGAGCTGTTTTTT. The encoded protein is CASSPRHGGTGELFF.

J is TRBJ1-1 and V is TRBV4-3; D is possibly TRBD1 (5 bases). This CDR3 spans 18 amino acids. Germline CDR1 and CDR2: LGHNA and YSLEER. Trimming took off 1 base at V and 4 bases at J, with 22 bases between the two ends. CDR3 protein: CASSQAQGSRTGGTEAFF. CDR3 bases: TGCGCCAGCAGCCAAGCTCAGGGCAGCCGAACGGGAGGCACTGAAGCTTTCTTT.

This clonotype was picked up a small number of times. The chain has TRBV20-1 and TRBJ2-5; D uncertain. V was shortened by 6 bases and J by 3 bases, with 14 bases between the two germline ends. The CDR3 runs to 13 residues. CDR1 is DFQATT, CDR2 SNEGSKA, per germline (reference sequence). The CDR3 sequence: CSAMGSTEETQYF. The DNA of the CDR3 is TGCAGTGCCATGGGGTCAACGGAAGAGACCCAGTACTTC.

Turning to this clonotype: A much more abundant neighbour one base away suggests this may be a read error. The chain has TRBV20-1 and TRBJ2-7, with TRBD2 matching over 11 bases. The CDR3 spans 17 residues. CDR1 and CDR2 from the germline V gene are DFQATT and SNEGSKA (reference sequence). Unmatched junction bases numbered 16, after V lost 2 bases and J lost 7 bases. CDR3 loop: CSARTSGGPFSYNEQYF. The CDR3 bases are TGCAGTGCTAGAACTAGCGGGGGACCCTTCTCCTACAATGAGCAGTACTTC.

Only one count was recorded for this clonotype. The chain is built from TRBV12-5 and TRBJ2-5; perhaps D is TRBD1 or TRBD2 (6 bases each). Trimming pared 2 bases from V and 9 bases from J, leaving 22 bases between. Germline loops: CDR1 LGHNT, CDR2 FRNRAP. This CDR3 spans 16 amino acids. This chain's CDR3 is CASGLPRDGTREAQYF. The CDR3 DNA reads TGTGCTAGTGGTTTGCCTAGGGACGGGACAAGGGAGGCCCAGTACTTC.

This chain connects TRBV9 to TRBJ1-2; a possible D gene is TRBD1 (6 bases). Germline CDR1 and CDR2: SGDLS and YYNGEE. Deletions cut 0 bases from V and 6 bases from J, with 18 bases between. This CDR3 region has 16 residues. The CDR3 region has the DNA TGTGCCAGCAGCGTAGTCGGACAGTCACCCTTTGATGGCTACACCTTC. Amino acids: CASSVVGQSPFDGYTF.

The CDR3 sequence is CASSIPSPLGVVKTDTQYF. CDR3 sequence (DNA): TGTGCCAGCAGTATTCCCTCTCCCCTCGGGGTAGTGAAAACAGATACGCAGTATTTT. The V call is TRBV12-3 or TRBV12-4, the J call TRBJ2-3, with D possibly TRBD2 on 5 matching bases. This CDR3 is built from 19 residues. The germline V and J ends were trimmed by 5 bases and 3 bases, with 27 bases remaining between them.